This is a list of T cell receptor beta chains from one sample in a study of blood T cell repertoires in COVID-19. Here immunoSEQ multiplex PCR was the method, and the copy in TCRdb shows in-frame clones only, minus some. The table includes 150,000 to 250,000 clones, roughly 87% detected once. Specimen: PBMCs or T cells enriched from blood (not recorded which). The receptors were sampled from a woman aged 25 to 39 who had recovered from COVID-19. Both conserved end residues are part of each CDR3. Each record gives: J gene, V gene, clone size, CDR3 protein. Clone sizes are given selectively: once, few, many, or a class where the clone is expanded.

TRBJ1-6 TRBV4-2 - CASSQGTGVFDSPLHF
TRBJ2-3 TRBV4-2 few CATEPSLADSTDTQYF
TRBJ2-1 TRBV19 - CATGTAYQNEQFF
TRBJ1-3 TRBV7-6 - CASSLEIGGGSGNTIYF
TRBJ1-5 TRBV4-3 - CASSYRVGQPQHF
TRBJ1-6 TRBV2 - CASSGRQGPTSPLHF
TRBJ2-7 TRBV4-3 - CASSQDGYSLYEQYF
TRBJ2-7 TRBV27 - CASSTRSGEQYF
TRBJ1-1 TRBV15 - CATSSDLGQGTEAFF
TRBJ2-2 TRBV4-3 - CASSQGYSSNTGELFF
TRBJ1-5 TRBV18 - CASSPPTGGNQPQHF
TRBJ2-3 TRBV29-1 few CSVVRRSTDTQYF
TRBJ2-5 TRBV11-3 - CASSPRTTEAQETQYF
TRBJ2-7 TRBV5-4 - CASSLGGHTSYEQYF
TRBJ2-7 TRBV19 - CASSIGGEQYF
TRBJ2-5 TRBV5-1 - CASSPRTGVQETQYF
TRBJ2-1 TRBV3-1/TRBV3-2 - CASSLGTGRDEQFF
TRBJ1-1 TRBV5-1 - CASSQPGTGKTEAFF